A selection of T cell receptor beta chains follows, all from one sample in a study of T cell responses to AZD1222 COVID-19 vaccine. This table comes from immunoSEQ multiplex PCR, and its TCRdb copy is limited to in-frame clones, with some not included. Of tens of thousands of clones in the sample, roughly 84% are singletons; the top ten hold over 20%. The specimen was peripheral blood, collected on day 0 of AZD1222 vaccination. The receptors stem from an adult in good health. Both conserved end residues are trimmed from each CDR3. Each record gives: clone size, V gene, CDR3 protein. A clone size is listed for some rows: how often the clone was seen (once, few, many), or a class if it is expanded.

>.|TRBV11-1
ASSLIFGNTIY
>.|TRBV28
ASTSFAAAF
>.|TRBV30
AWSPRDLRTVTYSNQPQH
>.|TRBV6-5
ASKGGRTGQETQY
>.|TRBV19
ASSDLQGAREAF
>.|TRBV7-2
ASSQTSGHYNNEQF
>.|TRBV7-3
ASSLALYGYT
>.|TRBV3-1/TRBV3-2
ASSYGARPQH
>.|TRBV13
ASSLEDRANYGYT
>.|TRBV24-1
ATSNGRLSPDTQY
>.|TRBV7-2
ASSSETGTGFHEQY
>.|TRBV9
ASSWTSENEQF
>few|TRBV7-2
ASSLGTGIGAF
>.|TRBV7-9
ASSPPRGPGAF
>few|TRBV30
AWSLDYGYT
>.|TRBV11-2
ASSLRLAEYNEQF
>.|TRBV27
ASSGGPSGANVLT
>once|TRBV6-6
ASRGAGGKNEQF
>.|TRBV19
ASSKGTRETNEKLF
>.|TRBV28
ASSLLAGPTDTQY
>.|TRBV28
ASSRTGKSYEQY
>.|TRBV28
ASSYILLSDSYNEQF
>.|TRBV7-2
ASNPGLAAGEQY
>.|TRBV6-1
ASSDPYRVEGNTIY
>.|TRBV25-1
ASSSLGDTQY
>once|TRBV7-9
ASRPGLYGYT